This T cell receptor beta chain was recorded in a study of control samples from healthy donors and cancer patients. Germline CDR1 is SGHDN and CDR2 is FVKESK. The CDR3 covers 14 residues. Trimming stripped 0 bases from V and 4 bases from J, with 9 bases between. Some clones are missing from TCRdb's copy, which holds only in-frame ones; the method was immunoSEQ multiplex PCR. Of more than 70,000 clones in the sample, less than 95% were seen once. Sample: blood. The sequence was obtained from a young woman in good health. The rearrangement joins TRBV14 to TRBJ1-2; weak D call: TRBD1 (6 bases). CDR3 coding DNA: TGTGCCAGCAGCCAAGAGCAGGGGATCTATGGCTACACCTTC. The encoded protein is CASSQEQGIYGYTF.